A single TCR beta chain is shown here with its context. Clones were read by immunoSEQ multiplex PCR, and TCRdb kept only the in-frame ones, dropping some. The sample has tens of thousands of clones; over 55% are singletons. The data were obtained in a study of T cell clones after liver transplantation. About the research overall: Samples came from ITN030ST, which attempted immunosuppression withdrawal within 2 years of liver transplantation. Graft-donor-reactive sequences were compared with third-party-reactive TCRbeta sequences from pre-transplant mixed lymphocyte reactions. Three of eight recipients were HCV-positive; others had non-autoimmune, non-viral indications. Blood was drawn pre-transplant, before withdrawal, and after full or failed withdrawal.

The CDR3 has 16 amino acids. V gave up 0 bases and J gave up 4 bases, with 16 bases separating them. From germline, CDR1 is GTSNPN and CDR2 SVGIG (reference sequence). The TCR sequence derives from a human donor who received a liver transplant. Sequencing used CD4+ T cells from blood, obtained before liver transplant. The chain links TRBV30 to TRBJ1-5; TRBD1 might be the D (5 bases). CDR3 amino acids: CAWSVRQGSTNQPQHF. DNA of the CDR3: TGTGCCTGGAGTGTACGGCAGGGCAGTACGAATCAGCCCCAGCATTTT.